This is a list of T cell receptor beta chains from one sample in a study of early T cells in non-severe SARS-CoV-2 infection. TCRdb itself ran the 5' RACE reads through MiXCR, one entry per CDR3 protein. Of under 45,000 distinct CDR3 sequences listed, about a tenth were seen once; the top ten hold more than 9.5%. The sequencing input was whole blood. These receptors were obtained from an adult who was a healthcare worker with PCR-confirmed SARS-CoV-2 infection or an uninfected control (not recorded which). Each CDR3 is given with its conserved first and last residue. The D gene is left open where the match is weak. Clone size is not always given. Where it is, it says once, few, many or a class for expanded clones.

D	V	J	size	CDR3	DNA
-	TRBV10-3	TRBJ2-2	-	CASLDLGEQSGELFF	TGTGCCAGCCTGGACTTGGGGGAACAAAGCGGGGAGCTGTTTTTT
TRBD1	TRBV20-1	TRBJ2-7	-	CSAEGTGGPYEQYF	TGCAGTGCTGAGGGGACAGGGGGCCCCTACGAGCAGTACTTC
-	TRBV4-1	TRBJ1-1	-	CASSQPAGNTEAFF	TGCGCCAGCAGCCAACCCGCGGGGAACACTGAAGCTTTCTTT
TRBD1	TRBV28	TRBJ1-6	-	CASRTYRGDSPLHF	TGTGCCAGCAGGACATACAGGGGTGATTCACCCCTCCACTTT
-	TRBV5-4	TRBJ1-1	few	CASSLQGLNPEAFF	TGTGCCAGCAGCTTGCAGGGGCTGAACCCTGAAGCTTTCTTT
-	TRBV4-2	TRBJ2-3	few	CASSQVQGNTDTQYF	TGTGCCAGCAGCCAAGTGCAGGGGAACACAGATACGCAGTATTTT
-	TRBV6-5	TRBJ2-3	many	CASSTGWGPSTDTQYF	TGTGCCAGCAGTACCGGTTGGGGTCCTAGCACAGATACGCAGTATTTT
TRBD2	TRBV9	TRBJ2-3	-	CASAGGLALDTQYF	TGTGCCAGCGCGGGGGGCCTGGCGCTTGATACGCAGTATTTT
-	TRBV5-8	TRBJ2-7	-	CASRPQGNSYEQYF	TGTGCCAGCAGACCTCAGGGAAACTCCTACGAGCAGTACTTC
-	TRBV5-1	TRBJ2-7	many	CASSLRSGPYEQYF	TGCGCCAGCAGCTTGCGTAGCGGCCCCTACGAGCAGTACTTC
-	TRBV11-2	TRBJ1-4	-	CASSQTPSKEKLFF	TGTGCCAGCAGCCAGACCCCCTCGAAGGAAAAACTGTTTTTT
-	TRBV20-1	TRBJ1-1	-	CSARGGDTEAFF	TGCAGTGCTAGGGGGGGGGACACTGAAGCTTTCTTT
-	TRBV5-4	TRBJ1-1	-	CASSGRGGNTEAFF	TGTGCCAGCAGCGGTAGGGGGGGGAACACTGAAGCTTTCTTT
-	TRBV18	TRBJ1-6	many	CASSRGNSPLHF	TGTGCCAGCTCACGTGGGAATTCACCCCTCCACTTT
-	TRBV6-5	TRBJ1-1	few	CASSWAGKNTEAFF	TGTGCCAGCAGTTGGGCGGGGAAGAACACTGAAGCTTTCTTT
-	TRBV29-1	TRBJ2-1	many	CSVGSGYNEQFF	TGCAGCGTTGGAAGTGGATACAATGAGCAGTTCTTC
TRBD1	TRBV20-1	TRBJ1-6	few	CSAGTGWNSPLHF	TGCAGTGCCGGGACAGGGTGGAATTCACCCCTCCACTTT
TRBD2	TRBV4-2	TRBJ2-3	-	CASSSPGTSGGDTQYF	TGTGCCAGCAGCTCGCCCGGGACTAGCGGGGGAGATACGCAGTATTTT
-	TRBV4-1	TRBJ2-1	few	CASRQQGDNEQFF	TGCGCCAGCAGGCAACAGGGAGACAATGAGCAGTTCTTC
TRBD2	TRBV3-1	TRBJ2-1	-	CASSPTSGGIEQFF	TGTGCCAGCAGCCCGACTAGCGGGGGAATTGAGCAGTTCTTC
-	TRBV6-5	TRBJ1-2	few	CASSYSGGPFGYTF	TGTGCCAGCAGTTACTCTGGGGGCCCCTTTGGCTACACCTTC
-	TRBV7-2	TRBJ2-7	few	CASTRGVTGTYEQYF	TGTGCCAGCACCAGAGGGGTTACAGGGACCTACGAGCAGTACTTC
-	TRBV29-1	TRBJ2-7	few	CSASPSTGNEQYF	TGCAGCGCATCACCCTCGACAGGCAACGAGCAGTACTTC
TRBD1	TRBV7-3	TRBJ1-1	-	CASSLYLGQLF	TGTGCCAGCAGCTTGTACCTGGGACAGCTATTT
-	TRBV7-7	TRBJ1-6	many	CASSPNRDSPLHF	TGTGCTAGCAGCCCCAACAGGGACTCACCCCTCCACTTT
-	TRBV7-2	TRBJ2-7	many	CASSWGTGVSSYEQYF	TGTGCCAGCAGCTGGGGGACGGGAGTGAGCTCCTACGAGCAGTACTTC
-	TRBV20-1	TRBJ2-5	many	CRAGSKETQYF	TGCAGGGCCGGGAGCAAAGAGACCCAGTACTTC
-	TRBV4-2	TRBJ1-2	few	CASWGDVYGYTF	TGTGCCAGCTGGGGAGACGTCTATGGCTACACCTTC